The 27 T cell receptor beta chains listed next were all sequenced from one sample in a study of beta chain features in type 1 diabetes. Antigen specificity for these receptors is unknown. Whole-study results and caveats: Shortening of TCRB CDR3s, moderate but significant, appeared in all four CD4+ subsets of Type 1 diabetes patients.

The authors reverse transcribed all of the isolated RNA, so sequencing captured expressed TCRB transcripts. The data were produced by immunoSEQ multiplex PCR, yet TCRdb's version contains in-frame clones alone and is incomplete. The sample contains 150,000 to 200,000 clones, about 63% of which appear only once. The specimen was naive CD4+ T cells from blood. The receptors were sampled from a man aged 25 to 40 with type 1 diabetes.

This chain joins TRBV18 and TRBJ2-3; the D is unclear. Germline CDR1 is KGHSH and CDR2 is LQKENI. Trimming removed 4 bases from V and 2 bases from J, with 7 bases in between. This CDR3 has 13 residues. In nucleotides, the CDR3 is TGTGCCAGCTCACAGGGTTTCACAGATACGCAGTATTTT. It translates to CASSQGFTDTQYF.

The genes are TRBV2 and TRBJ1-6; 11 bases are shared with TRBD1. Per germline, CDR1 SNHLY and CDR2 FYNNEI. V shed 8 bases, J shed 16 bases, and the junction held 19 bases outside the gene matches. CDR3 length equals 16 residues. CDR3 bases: TGTGCCAGCCTCGGGACAGGGGGTTTGAGGAGCGGTGGTCTCCACTTT. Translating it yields CASLGTGGLRSGGLHF.

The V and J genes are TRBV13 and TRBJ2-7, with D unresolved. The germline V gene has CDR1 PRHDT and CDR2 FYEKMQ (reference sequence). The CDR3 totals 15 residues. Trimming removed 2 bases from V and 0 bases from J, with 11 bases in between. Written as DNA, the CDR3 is TGTGCCAGCAGCTTAAGGCCAGCCTCCTCCTACGAGCAGTACTTC. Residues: CASSLRPASSYEQYF.

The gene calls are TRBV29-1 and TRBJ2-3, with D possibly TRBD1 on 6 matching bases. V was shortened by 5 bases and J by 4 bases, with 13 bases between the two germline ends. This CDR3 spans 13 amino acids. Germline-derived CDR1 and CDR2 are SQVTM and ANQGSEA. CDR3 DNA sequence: TGCAGCGTTATGGACAGTGGGGCAGATACGCAGTATTTT. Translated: CSVMDSGADTQYF.

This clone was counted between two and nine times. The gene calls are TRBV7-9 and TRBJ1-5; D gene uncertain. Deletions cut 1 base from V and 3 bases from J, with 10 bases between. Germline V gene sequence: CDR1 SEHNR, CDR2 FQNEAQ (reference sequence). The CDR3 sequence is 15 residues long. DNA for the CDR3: TGTGCCAGCAGCTTAGGGACGGCGAACAATCAGCCCCAGCATTTT. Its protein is CASSLGTANNQPQHF.

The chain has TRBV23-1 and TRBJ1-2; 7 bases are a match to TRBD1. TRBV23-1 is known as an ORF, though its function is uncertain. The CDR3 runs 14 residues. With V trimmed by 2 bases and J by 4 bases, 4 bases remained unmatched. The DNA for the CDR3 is TGCGCCAGCAGTCAAAACGACAGGGTCTATGGCTACACCTTC. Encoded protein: CASSQNDRVYGYTF.

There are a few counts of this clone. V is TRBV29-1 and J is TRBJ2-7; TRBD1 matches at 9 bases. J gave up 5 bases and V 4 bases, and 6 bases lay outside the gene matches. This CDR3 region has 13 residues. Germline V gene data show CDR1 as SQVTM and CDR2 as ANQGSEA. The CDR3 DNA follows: TGCAGCGTTGCCCGGGACAGGGACCACGAGCAGTACTTC. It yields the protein CSVARDRDHEQYF.

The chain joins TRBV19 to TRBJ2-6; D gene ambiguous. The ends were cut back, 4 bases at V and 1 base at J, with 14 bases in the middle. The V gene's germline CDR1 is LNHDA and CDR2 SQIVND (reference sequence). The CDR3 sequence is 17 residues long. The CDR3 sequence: CASSKVKINSGANVLTF. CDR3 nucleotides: TGTGCCAGTAGTAAAGTAAAGATTAATTCTGGGGCCAACGTCCTGACTTTC. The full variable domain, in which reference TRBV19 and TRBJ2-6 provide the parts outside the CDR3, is DGGITQSPKYLFRKEGQNVTLSCEQNLNHDAMYWYRQDPGQGLRLIYYSQIVNDFQKGDIAEGYSVSREKKESFPLTVTSAQKNPTAFYLCASSKVKINSGANVLTFGAGSRLTVL.

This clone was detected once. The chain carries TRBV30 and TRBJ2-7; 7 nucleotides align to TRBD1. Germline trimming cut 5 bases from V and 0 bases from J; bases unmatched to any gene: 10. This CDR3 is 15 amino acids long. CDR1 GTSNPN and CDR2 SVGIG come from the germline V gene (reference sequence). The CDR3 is CAWDPSGTVSYEQYF. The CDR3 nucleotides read TGTGCCTGGGATCCTTCCGGGACAGTCTCCTACGAGCAGTACTTC.

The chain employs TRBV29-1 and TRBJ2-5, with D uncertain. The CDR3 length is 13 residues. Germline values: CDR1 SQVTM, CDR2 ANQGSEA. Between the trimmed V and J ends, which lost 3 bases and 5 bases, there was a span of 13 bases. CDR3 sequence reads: CSVDLVLAETQYF. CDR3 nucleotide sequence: TGCAGCGTTGACCTTGTTCTCGCGGAGACCCAGTACTTC.

The CDR3 DNA is TGCGCCAGCAGCCCCTCGGGCAGGGGTGGTCAAGAGACCCAGTACTTC. Translation gives CASSPSGRGGQETQYF. The chain joins TRBV4-3 to TRBJ2-5; D possibly corresponds to TRBD1 (6 bases). CDR1 and CDR2 (germline): LGHNA, YSLEER. V lost 4 bases and J 2 bases, leaving 17 bases between the germline ends. CDR3 length: 16 amino acids.

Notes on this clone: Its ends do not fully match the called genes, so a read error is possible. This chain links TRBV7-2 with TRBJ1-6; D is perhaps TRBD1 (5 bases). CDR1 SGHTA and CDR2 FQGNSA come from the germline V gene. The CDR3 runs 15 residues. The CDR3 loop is CASTSLGGYNSPLHF. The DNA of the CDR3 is TGTGCAAGCACCTCCCTTGGGGGGTACAATTCACCCCTCCACTTT.

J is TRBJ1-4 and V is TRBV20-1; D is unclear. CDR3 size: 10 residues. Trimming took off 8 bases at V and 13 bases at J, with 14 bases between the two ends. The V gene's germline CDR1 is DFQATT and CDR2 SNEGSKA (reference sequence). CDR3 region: CSPLRKGLFF. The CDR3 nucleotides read TGCAGTCCACTTCGTAAAGGACTGTTTTTT.

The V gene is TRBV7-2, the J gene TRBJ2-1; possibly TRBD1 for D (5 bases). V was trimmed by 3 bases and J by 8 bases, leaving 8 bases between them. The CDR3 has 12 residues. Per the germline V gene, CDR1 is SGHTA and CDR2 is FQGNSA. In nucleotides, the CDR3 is TGTGCCAGCAGCTTTCAGGGCCATGAGCAGTTCTTC. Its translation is CASSFQGHEQFF.

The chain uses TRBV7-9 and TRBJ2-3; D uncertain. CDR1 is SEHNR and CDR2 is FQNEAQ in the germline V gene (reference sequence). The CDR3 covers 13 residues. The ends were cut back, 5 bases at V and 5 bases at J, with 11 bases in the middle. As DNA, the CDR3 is TGTGCCAGCAGCGCTGGATCCGTAGATACGCAGTATTTT. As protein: CASSAGSVDTQYF.

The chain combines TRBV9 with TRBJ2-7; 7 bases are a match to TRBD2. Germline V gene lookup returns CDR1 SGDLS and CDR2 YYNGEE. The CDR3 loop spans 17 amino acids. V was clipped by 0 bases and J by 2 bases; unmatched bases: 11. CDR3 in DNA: TGTGCCAGCAGCGTAGAGGCTAGCGGCTATGATACCTACGAGCAGTACTTC. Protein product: CASSVEASGYDTYEQYF.

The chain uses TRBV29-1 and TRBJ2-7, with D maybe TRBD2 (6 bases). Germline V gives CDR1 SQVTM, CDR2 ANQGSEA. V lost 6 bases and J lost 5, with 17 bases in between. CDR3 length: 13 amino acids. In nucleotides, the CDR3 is TGCAGCGTGCACCCGCTTGGGGGGAACGAGCAGTACTTC. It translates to CSVHPLGGNEQYF.

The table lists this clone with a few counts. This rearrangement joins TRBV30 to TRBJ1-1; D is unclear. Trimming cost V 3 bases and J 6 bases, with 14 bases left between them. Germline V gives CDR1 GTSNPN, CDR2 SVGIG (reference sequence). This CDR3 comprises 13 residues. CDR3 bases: TGTGCCTGGAGCTCTAGGGCCTTGGCTGAAGCTTTCTTT. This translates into CAWSSRALAEAFF.

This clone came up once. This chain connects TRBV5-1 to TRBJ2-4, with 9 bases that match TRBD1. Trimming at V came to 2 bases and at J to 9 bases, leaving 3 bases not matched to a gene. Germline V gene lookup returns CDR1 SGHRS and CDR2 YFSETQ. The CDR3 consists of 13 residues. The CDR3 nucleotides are TGCGCCAGCAGCTTCGAACAGGGGGCCATTCAGTACTTC. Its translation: CASSFEQGAIQYF.

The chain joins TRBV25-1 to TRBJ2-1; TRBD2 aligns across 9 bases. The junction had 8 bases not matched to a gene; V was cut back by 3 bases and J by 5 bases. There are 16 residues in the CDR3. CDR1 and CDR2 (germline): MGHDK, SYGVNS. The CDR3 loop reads CASSDLKLAGHNEQFF. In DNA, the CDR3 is TGTGCCAGCAGTGACCTGAAACTAGCGGGCCACAATGAGCAGTTCTTC.

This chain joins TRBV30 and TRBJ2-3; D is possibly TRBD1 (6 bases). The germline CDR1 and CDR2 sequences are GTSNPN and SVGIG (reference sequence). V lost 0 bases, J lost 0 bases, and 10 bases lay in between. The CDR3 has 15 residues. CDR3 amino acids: CAWSVGQPSTDTQYF. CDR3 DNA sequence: TGTGCCTGGAGTGTCGGACAGCCGAGCACAGATACGCAGTATTTT.

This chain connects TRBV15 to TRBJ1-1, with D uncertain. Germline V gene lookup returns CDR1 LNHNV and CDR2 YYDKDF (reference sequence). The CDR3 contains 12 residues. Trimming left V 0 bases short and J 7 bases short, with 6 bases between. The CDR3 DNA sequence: TGTGCCACCAGCAGAGATTGGGGTGAAGCTTTCTTT. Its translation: CATSRDWGEAFF.

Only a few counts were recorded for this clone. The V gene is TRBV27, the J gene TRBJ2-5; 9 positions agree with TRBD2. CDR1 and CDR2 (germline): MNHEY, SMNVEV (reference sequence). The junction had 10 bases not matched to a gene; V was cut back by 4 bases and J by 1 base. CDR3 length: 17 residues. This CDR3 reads CASSSAAGGYFQETQYF. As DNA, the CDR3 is TGTGCCAGCAGTTCTGCAGCGGGGGGATACTTCCAAGAGACCCAGTACTTC.

CDR3 sequence reads: CATEVQEGSPLHF. The CDR3 DNA reads TGTGCCACAGAAGTCCAGGAGGGTTCACCCCTCCACTTT. The rearrangement links TRBV2 to TRBJ1-6; D not resolved. Trimming stripped 10 bases from V and 9 bases from J, with 16 bases between. The CDR3 has 13 residues. The germline V gene encodes CDR1 SNHLY and CDR2 FYNNEI.

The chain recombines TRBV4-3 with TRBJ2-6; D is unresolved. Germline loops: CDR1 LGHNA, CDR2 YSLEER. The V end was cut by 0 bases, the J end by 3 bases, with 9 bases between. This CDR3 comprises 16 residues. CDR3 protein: CASSQDIGFGANVLTF. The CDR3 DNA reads TGCGCCAGCAGCCAAGATATCGGTTTTGGGGCCAACGTCCTGACTTTC.

This CDR3 is CASSRVLDYSYNEQFF. CDR3 DNA: TGTGCCAGCAGCCGGGTCCTCGACTACTCCTACAATGAGCAGTTCTTC. The rearrangement uses TRBV9 and TRBJ2-1, with D tentatively TRBD2 (5 bases). The CDR3 has 16 residues. The germline V gene has CDR1 SGDLS and CDR2 YYNGEE. V was cut by 4 bases and J by 0 bases, with 14 bases left in between.

CDR3 nucleotides: TGTGCCAGCAGCTTCGGGTCGGTCCAAGAGACCCAGTACTTC. It yields the protein CASSFGSVQETQYF. The chain carries TRBV7-8 and TRBJ2-5; D is unresolved. Germline V gene lookup returns CDR1 SGHVS and CDR2 FQNEAQ. V was clipped by 3 bases and J by 1 base, with 9 bases between them. CDR3 length: 14 residues.